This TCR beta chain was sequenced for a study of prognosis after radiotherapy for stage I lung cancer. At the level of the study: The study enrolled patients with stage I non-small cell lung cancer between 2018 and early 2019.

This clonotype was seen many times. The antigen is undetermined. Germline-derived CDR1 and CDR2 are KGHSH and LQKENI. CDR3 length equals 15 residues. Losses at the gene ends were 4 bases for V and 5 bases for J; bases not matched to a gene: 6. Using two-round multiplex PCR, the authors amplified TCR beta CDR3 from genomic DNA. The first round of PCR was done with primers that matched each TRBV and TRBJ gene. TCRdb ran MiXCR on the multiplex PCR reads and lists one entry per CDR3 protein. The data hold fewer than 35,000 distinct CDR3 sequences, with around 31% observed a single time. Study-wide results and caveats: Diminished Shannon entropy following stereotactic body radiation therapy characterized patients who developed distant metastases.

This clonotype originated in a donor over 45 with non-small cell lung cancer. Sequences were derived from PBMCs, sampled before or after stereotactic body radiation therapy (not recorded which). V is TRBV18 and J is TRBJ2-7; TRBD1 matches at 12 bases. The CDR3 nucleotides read TGTGCCAGCTCACTCCTGGGACAGGGGGCCAACGAGCAGTACTTC. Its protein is CASSLLGQGANEQYF.